The rows below give T cell receptor beta chains drawn from one sample of a study of a mutant IDH1 vaccine in newly diagnosed glioma. Assay: immunoSEQ multiplex PCR; the TCRdb copy retains only in-frame clones and omits some. The sample includes tens of thousands of clones, roughly 89% seen only once; the top ten take about 2.2%. The input for sequencing was PBMCs, taken from a glioma patient treated with radiotherapy, temozolomide or both. The receptors were gathered from a middle-aged man with glioma. Both conserved end residues are part of each CDR3. The D gene is left open where the match is weak. A row's size may be missing; if present it is once, few, many or a size class.

D,J,V,size,DNA,CDR3
TRBD2,TRBJ2-7,TRBV14,-,TGTGCCAGCAGCCAAGATTCAACTAGCGGGAGGGAGCAGTACTTC,CASSQDSTSGREQYF
-,TRBJ1-3,TRBV5-1,-,TGCGCCAGCAGCTTGGGCGCCGCGGGACGCGGAAACACCATATATTTT,CASSLGAAGRGNTIYF
-,TRBJ1-1,TRBV7-9,-,TGTGCCACTATACAGGGCCTGAACACTGAAGCTTTCTTT,CATIQGLNTEAFF
TRBD1,TRBJ1-4,TRBV4-2,-,TGTGCCAGCAGCTCAGACTCGACAGGGGGAAATGAAAAACTGTTTTTT,CASSSDSTGGNEKLFF
TRBD1,TRBJ2-3,TRBV5-4,-,TGTGCCAGCACCCTAGGGACAGGGCGGCTCCTCACAGATACGCAGTATTTT,CASTLGTGRLLTDTQYF
TRBD1,TRBJ2-2,TRBV7-9,-,TGTGCCAGCACCGACAGGGAGAACACCGGGGAGCTGTTTTTT,CASTDRENTGELFF
TRBD2,TRBJ2-1,TRBV6-6,once,TGTGCCAGCAACCCGACTAGCGGAAATTACAATGAGCAGTTCTTC,CASNPTSGNYNEQFF
-,TRBJ2-5,TRBV9,few,TGTGCCAGCAGCGTAGGAGCGGCTGCGACCCAGTACTTC,CASSVGAAATQYF
-,TRBJ1-5,TRBV28,-,TGTGCCAGCAGTTTTCGGCCTCAGCCCCAGCATTTT,CASSFRPQPQHF
-,TRBJ1-1,TRBV5-1,-,TGCGCCAGCAGCTTGTGGGGCCGGGGCGACACTGAAGCTTTCTTT,CASSLWGRGDTEAFF
-,TRBJ1-3,TRBV5-6,-,TGTGCCAGCAGCAGGGGCCTGAGCTCTGGAAACACCATATATTTT,CASSRGLSSGNTIYF
-,TRBJ2-2,TRBV4-3,-,TGCGCCAGCAGCCAAGGACCGGGATCCGGGCAGGCCGGGGAGCTGTTTTTT,CASSQGPGSGQAGELFF
-,TRBJ2-7,TRBV7-2,-,TGTGCCAGCAGCTTAGGAGGGGTTTGGGACGAGCAGTACTTC,CASSLGGVWDEQYF
-,TRBJ2-3,TRBV5-6,-,TGTGCCAGCAGCGTTAAGCAGGGAGTGGCCCCAGATACGCAGTATTTT,CASSVKQGVAPDTQYF
-,TRBJ1-3,TRBV5-4,-,TGTGCCAGCAGCCTGCAGGGGCTGAGCTCTGGAAACACCATATATTTT,CASSLQGLSSGNTIYF
TRBD1,TRBJ2-2,TRBV5-1,-,TGCGCCAGCAGCTACCGGACAGGGGCCACCGGGGAGCTGTTTTTT,CASSYRTGATGELFF
-,TRBJ2-5,TRBV11-2,once,TGTGCCAGCAGCTTATTGGCTCAAGAGACCCAGTACTTC,CASSLLAQETQYF
TRBD1,TRBJ1-5,TRBV6-5,-,TGTGCCAGCAGCATGGGACAGGGACTAAATCAGCCCCAGCATTTT,CASSMGQGLNQPQHF
-,TRBJ2-5,TRBV5-8,-,TGTGCCAGCAGCTTGGGCCTCACTAGACAAGAGACCCAGTACTTC,CASSLGLTRQETQYF
-,TRBJ2-5,TRBV5-1,-,TGCGCCAGCAGCCCGGGACCGCAGTATGCGACCCAGTACTTC,CASSPGPQYATQYF
-,TRBJ1-1,TRBV29-1,few,TGCAGCGTTCCCGGTAGTAGGTCTGAAGCTTTCTTT,CSVPGSRSEAFF
TRBD2,TRBJ2-1,TRBV7-2,-,TGTGCCAGCAGCTCGTCCTTGGTTTCTGCGGGAGGGATCCCGCTCTTC,CASSSSLVSAGGIPLF
TRBD1,TRBJ1-1,TRBV7-2,-,TGTGCCAGCAGCTTAGCGGGGACAGGGGGCGGGAACACTGAAGCTTTCTTT,CASSLAGTGGGNTEAFF
-,TRBJ2-1,TRBV7-2,once,TGTGCCAGTAAAGAGGCCTTCACTGGACGGTCCCAGTTCTTC,CASKEAFTGRSQFF
-,TRBJ2-7,TRBV19,-,TGTGCCAGTAGTCCACAGGACTCCTACTACGAGCAGTACTTC,CASSPQDSYYEQYF
-,TRBJ2-1,TRBV7-8,-,TGTGCCAGCAGCTTAGTCAGATTGACTTTTGGTGAGCAGTTCTTC,CASSLVRLTFGEQFF
TRBD1,TRBJ1-1,TRBV19,-,TGTGCCAGTAGTATAGAAGGACAGGGTCGAGCTTTCTTT,CASSIEGQGRAFF
TRBD1,TRBJ1-2,TRBV6-5,-,TGTGCCAGCAGTTACTCCGCAGGGGGGTATGGCTACACCTTC,CASSYSAGGYGYTF
-,TRBJ2-1,TRBV11-1,-,TGTGCCAGCAGCTTAGGGTATCAGGAGCAGTTCTTC,CASSLGYQEQFF
TRBD2,TRBJ2-1,TRBV19,-,TGTGCCAGCGCCAGCGGGAGGTTGGACAATGAGCAGTTCTTC,CASASGRLDNEQFF
-,TRBJ2-1,TRBV6-5,-,TGTGCCAGCAGTCCGAAGGCCCGGGAGCAGTTCTTC,CASSPKAREQFF
-,TRBJ1-5,TRBV7-2,few,TGTGCCAGCAGCCCAGCCCCAGGGGATCAGCCCCAGCATTTT,CASSPAPGDQPQHF
-,TRBJ2-7,TRBV19,-,TGTGCCAGTAGTATAAGTGGGAGCTCCTACGAGCAGTACTTC,CASSISGSSYEQYF
-,TRBJ2-5,TRBV14,-,TGTGCCAGCAGCCGAGGACTACCGCCGGAGACCCAGTACTTC,CASSRGLPPETQYF
-,TRBJ1-5,TRBV2,-,TGTGCCAGCAGTGAAGGCCGCAATCCCCAGCCCCAGCATTTT,CASSEGRNPQPQHF
-,TRBJ2-7,TRBV10-1,-,TGCGCCAGCAGTGACCCCGGGCTGTCCTACGAGCAGTACTTC,CASSDPGLSYEQYF
TRBD1,TRBJ1-6,TRBV5-1,-,TGCGCCAGCAACCCGGGACAGGGTTCTAATTCACCCCTCCACTTT,CASNPGQGSNSPLHF
TRBD1,TRBJ1-2,TRBV27,-,TGTGCCAGCAGTTTCAGGGGGGAGCCTTATGGCTACACCTTC,CASSFRGEPYGYTF
-,TRBJ2-7,TRBV5-4,-,TGTGCCAGCAGTTTGGACTTCCCAAGCTCCTACGAGCAGTACTTC,CASSLDFPSSYEQYF
TRBD1,TRBJ2-7,TRBV7-3,-,TGTGCCAGCAGCTTAGACAGGGCCTACGAGCAGTACTTC,CASSLDRAYEQYF
TRBD2,TRBJ2-5,TRBV5-4,once,TGTGCCAGCAGCAGGGCCGGGACTAGTAAGGAGACCCAGTACTTC,CASSRAGTSKETQYF
-,TRBJ1-5,TRBV28,-,TGTGCCAGCAGTTCAATCTCTCTCTATAGCAATCAGCCCCAGCATTTT,CASSSISLYSNQPQHF
TRBD1,TRBJ1-2,TRBV4-1,once,TGCGCCAGCAGCCTACAGGGGGCCTATGGCTACACCTTC,CASSLQGAYGYTF
TRBD1,TRBJ1-1,TRBV7-9,-,TGTGCCAGCAGCCCCGCCAGGGACAGGGGAGGGACTGAAGCTTTCTTT,CASSPARDRGGTEAFF
-,TRBJ1-1,TRBV7-9,-,TGTGCCAGCAGCTCTACTCCGAACACTGAAGCTTTCTTT,CASSSTPNTEAFF
-,TRBJ2-1,TRBV6-6,-,TGTGCCAGCAGTTGGGGCGATGAGCAGTTCTTC,CASSWGDEQFF
-,TRBJ1-5,TRBV4-1,-,TGCGCCAGCAGCCAAGATCCCAATCAGCCCCAGCATTTT,CASSQDPNQPQHF
-,TRBJ2-7,TRBV2,once,TGTGCCAGTCCGGAAGAGCAGTACTTC,CASPEEQYF
-,TRBJ2-7,TRBV27,-,TGTGCCAGCAGTTTGGCAGGCCTCCTCTCCTACGAGCAGTACTTC,CASSLAGLLSYEQYF
TRBD1,TRBJ1-2,TRBV7-9,-,TGTGCCAGCAGCCTACAGGGGGCAGGTGGCTACACCTTC,CASSLQGAGGYTF
-,TRBJ1-1,TRBV28,-,TGTGCCAGCAGTTCCCCAGGGTCAGCTGAAGCTTTCTTT,CASSSPGSAEAFF
-,TRBJ1-2,TRBV19,-,TGTGCCAGTAGTACGGGACTTGCTGGCTACACCTTC,CASSTGLAGYTF
-,TRBJ2-5,TRBV2,-,TGTGCCACCTCGCTGCGGAGTCAAGAAGAGACCCAGTACTTC,CATSLRSQEETQYF
-,TRBJ1-1,TRBV5-1,-,TGCGCCAGCAGCGCGAGACCCATTACGAACACTGAAGCTTTCTTT,CASSARPITNTEAFF
-,TRBJ2-5,TRBV7-2,-,TGTGCCAGCAATCGGAGGGCACTCCAAGAGACCCAGTACTTC,CASNRRALQETQYF
TRBD1,TRBJ1-5,TRBV19,-,TGTGCCAGTAGCTCGACAGGGTCACGTAGCAATCAGCCCCAGCATTTT,CASSSTGSRSNQPQHF
-,TRBJ1-4,TRBV18,once,TGTGCCAGCTCACCCGGGGCATCGGAGGAAAAACTGTTTTTT,CASSPGASEEKLFF
-,TRBJ1-1,TRBV5-1,-,TGCGCCAGCAGCTTAGGCGACTGGGACTTGAACACTGAAGCTTTCTTT,CASSLGDWDLNTEAFF
-,TRBJ2-1,TRBV5-4,-,TGTGAAACCCCGGAGGGCAATGAGCAGTTCTTC,CETPEGNEQFF
TRBD1,TRBJ1-5,TRBV28,-,TGTGCCAGCAGTTTTACGGACAGGCCTTCGGAGCCCCAGCATTTT,CASSFTDRPSEPQHF